A single sample gave rise to the 27 T cell receptor beta chains below, sequenced in a study of T cell responses to AZD1222 COVID-19 vaccine. The method was immunoSEQ multiplex PCR; TCRdb's version includes in-frame clones alone and lacks a portion of them. The sample includes approximately 150,000 clones, 75% to 95% seen only once; the top ten take around 3%. Sequenced here: peripheral blood, sampled on day 0 of AZD1222 vaccination. Every receptor here comes from an adult in good health.

The genes are TRBV2 and TRBJ2-1; possibly TRBD1 or TRBD2 for D (5 bases each). Trimming stripped 1 base from V and 9 bases from J, with 13 bases between. The CDR3 spans 14 residues. CDR1 is SNHLY, CDR2 FYNNEI, per germline. CDR3 nucleotide sequence: TGTGCCAGCAGTGAAGTGAGAGGGGTGGCTGAGCAGTTCTTC. It encodes CASSEVRGVAEQFF.

This clone was seen only once. This chain links TRBV5-5 with TRBJ1-5; TRBD1 matches 10 bases. V was pared by 3 bases and J by 6 bases, with 6 bases of the junction left unmatched. The CDR3 has 15 residues. Germline CDR1 is SGHKS and CDR2 is YYEKEE (reference sequence). This CDR3 reads CASSSLRDRGQPQHF. For the CDR3, the DNA is TGTGCCAGCAGCTCCCTCCGGGACAGGGGTCAGCCCCAGCATTTT.

The rearrangement joins TRBV11-2 to TRBJ1-3; D not resolved. The CDR3 sequence is 12 residues long. V lost 0 bases and J 14 bases, leaving 11 bases between the germline ends. Germline V gene sequence: CDR1 SGHAT, CDR2 FQNNGV. CDR3 coding DNA: TGTGCCAGCAGCTTAGAACACACCAACCTATATTTT. Translation: CASSLEHTNLYF.

This chain links TRBV19 with TRBJ1-1; D gene unclear. The CDR3 length is 21 residues. V lost 5 bases, J lost 0 bases, and 31 bases lay in between. Per germline, CDR1 LNHDA and CDR2 SQIVND (reference sequence). The CDR3 DNA is TGTGCCAGTAGTCCAAGGACCCCAGGTTCTGGCCGCCTTTCTATGAACACTGAAGCTTTCTTT. It codes for CASSPRTPGSGRLSMNTEAFF.

The CDR3 DNA follows: TGTGCCATCAGACCTGACAGTTACGAGCAGTACTTC. Translation gives CAIRPDSYEQYF. V gene TRBV10-3 combines with J gene TRBJ2-7, with D perhaps matching TRBD1 (5 bases). The CDR3 loop spans 12 amino acids. Trimming left V 6 bases short and J 4 bases short, with 10 bases between. Germline CDR1 reads ENHRY; CDR2 reads SYGVKD.

The chain has TRBV5-8 and TRBJ1-3; D is ambiguous. V shed 0 bases and J shed 0 bases, with 10 bases lying between them. The CDR3 covers 16 residues. CDR1 is SGHTS and CDR2 is YDEGEE in the germline V gene. The CDR3: CASSLGEPRSGNTIYF. In nucleotides, the CDR3 is TGTGCCAGCAGCTTGGGGGAGCCTCGCTCTGGAAACACCATATATTTT.

The V call is TRBV7-9, the J call TRBJ1-1; weak D call: TRBD1 (5 bases). CDR1 SEHNR and CDR2 FQNEAQ come from the germline V gene (reference sequence). The CDR3 is 14 residues long. The V end was cut by 5 bases, the J end by 0 bases, with 10 bases between. DNA for the CDR3: TGTGCCAGCAGCGCGGGGCTTATGAACACTGAAGCTTTCTTT. Residues: CASSAGLMNTEAFF.

This chain uses TRBV7-2 with TRBJ2-7; 11 bases align to TRBD2. CDR1 is SGHTA, CDR2 FQGNSA, per germline. V was clipped by 1 base and J by 1 base; unmatched bases: 3. The CDR3 length is 16 residues. The CDR3 region is CASSLEGTSGSYEQYF. For the CDR3, the DNA is TGTGCCAGCAGCTTAGAGGGGACTAGCGGTTCCTACGAGCAGTACTTC.

This CDR3 is CASSHAGGEEFF. The CDR3 DNA sequence: TGTGCCAGCAGCCATGCTGGGGGGGAGGAGTTCTTC. V is TRBV4-2 and J is TRBJ2-1; 7 bases fit TRBD2. The junction had 7 bases not matched to a gene; V was cut back by 3 bases and J by 14 bases. Germline CDR1 and CDR2: LGHNA and YNFKEQ. The CDR3 contains 12 residues.

The chain joins TRBV4-3 to TRBJ2-6, with a possible D match to TRBD1 (5 bases). The CDR3 has 16 residues. In germline, CDR1 is LGHNA, CDR2 YSLEER. Trimming took 0 bases from V and 2 from J, leaving 8 bases between them. CDR3 region: CASSQDWGAGANVLTF. The DNA for the CDR3 is TGCGCCAGCAGCCAAGATTGGGGCGCTGGGGCCAACGTCCTGACTTTC.

This chain connects TRBV27 to TRBJ2-7; possibly TRBD2 for D (6 bases). In germline, CDR1 is MNHEY, CDR2 SMNVEV (reference sequence). V shed 5 bases and J shed 5 bases, with 19 bases lying between them. The CDR3 has 15 amino acids. The CDR3 spells CASSLPGVEVHEQYF. For the CDR3, the DNA is TGTGCCAGCAGTCTCCCGGGGGTAGAGGTCCACGAGCAGTACTTC.

The chain uses TRBV28 and TRBJ1-5, with a weak D call TRBD1 (6 bases). The V gene's germline CDR1 is MDHEN and CDR2 SYDVKM. This CDR3 comprises 16 residues. Between the trimmed V and J ends, which lost 10 bases and 3 bases, there was a span of 22 bases. This chain's CDR3 is CATRSRRPGDNQPQHF. Written as DNA, the CDR3 is TGTGCCACCAGGAGCCGAAGGCCAGGGGACAATCAGCCCCAGCATTTT.

The CDR3 is CASIGSLNTEAFF. The CDR3 nucleotides read TGTGCCAGCATCGGGTCCCTGAACACTGAAGCTTTCTTT. The chain combines TRBV27 with TRBJ1-1; D remains ambiguous. With 7 bases removed from V and 0 bases from J, the gap between germline ends came to 9 bases. This CDR3 has 13 residues. Germline CDR1 is MNHEY and CDR2 is SMNVEV (reference sequence).

Concerning this clone: At one boundary the junction diverges from the germline segment, which might be a read error. The chain employs TRBV13 and TRBJ2-3, with 11 nucleotides matching TRBD1. CDR3 size: 17 residues. CDR1 and CDR2 from the germline V gene are PRHDT and FYEKMQ (reference sequence). In DNA, the CDR3 is TGTGCCAACAGCTTAGTTCTGGACAGGGGGCTCACAGATACGCAGTATTTT. Translation gives CANSLVLDRGLTDTQYF.

CDR3 sequence: CASSVASGQGVYGYTF. The DNA for the CDR3 is TGTGCCAGCAGCGTAGCCTCGGGACAGGGGGTCTATGGCTACACCTTC. The gene calls are TRBV9 and TRBJ1-2; TRBD1 matches 11 bases. The CDR3 covers 16 residues. Trimming at V came to 0 bases and at J to 4 bases, leaving 5 bases not matched to a gene. Per the germline V gene, CDR1 is SGDLS and CDR2 is YYNGEE.

CDR3 DNA: TGTGCCAGCAGTGATCCGGGACAGGGTGTTTGGGGCGGGGGCTACACCTTC. Protein sequence: CASSDPGQGVWGGGYTF. The V gene is TRBV6-1, the J gene TRBJ1-2; TRBD1 aligns across 9 bases. The CDR3 is made up of 17 amino acids. Germline loops: CDR1 MNHNS, CDR2 SASEGT. After removal of 3 bases from V and 8 bases from J, the junction contained 16 bases not matched to a gene.

The chain joins TRBV3-1 (or the pseudogene TRBV3-2) to TRBJ2-1; 8 positions match TRBD1. Germline assignment: CDR1 LGHDT and CDR2 YNNKEL (reference sequence). V was clipped by 4 bases and J by 4 bases; unmatched bases: 9. CDR3 size: 16 residues. The CDR3 region is CASSPSGQGSYNEQFF. CDR3 sequence (DNA): TGTGCCAGCAGCCCATCAGGACAGGGCTCTTACAATGAGCAGTTCTTC.

The chain recombines TRBV4-1 with TRBJ1-1; D may be TRBD1 (6 bases). This CDR3 contains 14 residues. Germline CDR1 is MGHRA and CDR2 is YSYEKL. V lost 2 bases to trimming and J lost 1 base, with 8 bases between them. The CDR3 spells CASSQTGQNTEAFF. The CDR3 DNA is TGCGCCAGCAGCCAAACGGGACAGAACACTGAAGCTTTCTTT.

This clone showed up just a few times. The chain links TRBV10-1 to TRBJ1-3; tentative D call: TRBD1 (5 bases). Trimming left V 8 bases short and J 0 bases short, with 17 bases between. CDR1 is WNHNN, CDR2 SYGVQD, per germline (reference sequence). The CDR3 is 16 residues long. CDR3 DNA sequence: TGCGCCAGCGGGGATGACAGCCTAATCTCTGGAAACACCATATATTTT. Protein sequence: CASGDDSLISGNTIYF.

The chain couples TRBV5-1 to TRBJ1-4; 9 bases are a match to TRBD1. V trimming: 6 bases; J trimming: 8 bases; junction bases outside the gene matches: 8. The CDR3 is 14 amino acids. Germline V CDR1 and CDR2: SGHRS, YFSETQ. CDR3 region: CASTPGQGEEKLFF. The CDR3, as DNA: TGCGCCAGCACCCCGGGACAGGGAGAAGAAAAACTGTTTTTT.

This chain links TRBV11-2 with TRBJ2-7, with a possible D match to TRBD2 (6 bases). From germline, CDR1 is SGHAT and CDR2 FQNNGV. Trimming left V 5 bases short and J 3 bases short, with 14 bases between. The CDR3 runs to 14 residues. DNA of the CDR3: TGTGCCAGCAGCCGGACTCTGGGGGGCTACGAGCAGTACTTC. It is translated as CASSRTLGGYEQYF.

V usage is TRBV9 and J usage is TRBJ1-2; tentatively, D is TRBD1 (5 bases). The germline CDR1 and CDR2 sequences are SGDLS and YYNGEE. The CDR3 has 14 residues. V lost 5 bases and J 8 bases, leaving 19 bases between the germline ends. The DNA for the CDR3 is TGTGCCAGCAGTGCCCGACACGGGACGAGAGGCTACACCTTC. This codes for CASSARHGTRGYTF.

The V call is TRBV29-1, the J call TRBJ1-2; tentatively, D is TRBD1 (6 bases). CDR1 SQVTM and CDR2 ANQGSEA come from the germline V gene. The CDR3 sequence is 12 residues long. V was trimmed by 1 base and J by 7 bases, leaving 10 bases between them. CDR3 amino acids: CSVEGRGGGYTF. CDR3 coding DNA: TGCAGCGTTGAAGGCAGGGGTGGTGGCTACACCTTC.

The chain recombines TRBV7-2 with TRBJ2-1, with TRBD2 identical over 8 bases. The CDR3 length is 16 residues. Trimming cost V 4 bases and J 9 bases; bases outside gene matches: 14. In germline, CDR1 is SGHTA, CDR2 FQGNSA. The CDR3 spells CASSSIGGAFSIEQFF. Here the CDR3 DNA reads TGTGCCAGCAGCTCCATCGGGGGGGCCTTTTCTATTGAGCAGTTCTTC.

This chain links TRBV11-2 with TRBJ1-2, with 8 bases aligning to TRBD1. Germline CDR1 reads SGHAT; CDR2 reads FQNNGV. This CDR3 has 12 residues. Trimming removed 6 bases from V and 6 bases from J; junction bases left unmatched: 3. CDR3 in amino acids: CASRGTGNGYTF. DNA of the CDR3: TGTGCCAGCAGGGGGACAGGCAATGGCTACACCTTC. Full variable domain (missing parts from reference TRBV11-2 and TRBJ1-2): EAGVAQSPRYKIIEKRQSVAFWCNPISGHATLYWYQQILGQGPKLLIQFQNNGVVDDSQLPKDRFSAERLKGVDSTLKIQPAKLEDSAVYLCASRGTGNGYTFGSGTRLTVV.

The chain has TRBV7-9 and TRBJ2-7; D ambiguous. The germline V gene encodes CDR1 SEHNR and CDR2 FQNEAQ (reference sequence). This CDR3 has 14 amino acids. The V end lost 3 bases, the J end lost 4 bases, and 13 bases lay between the germline ends. CDR3 sequence: CASSFEGKGYEQYF. The CDR3 DNA sequence: TGTGCCAGCAGCTTTGAAGGGAAAGGGTACGAGCAGTACTTC.

This clone was seen just once. This chain links TRBV4-2 with TRBJ2-7, with D possibly matching TRBD2 (7 bases). This CDR3 has 15 amino acids. V was shortened by 0 bases and J by 4 bases, with 13 bases between the two germline ends. CDR1 is LGHNA and CDR2 is YNFKEQ in the germline V gene. CDR3 protein: CASSQEWGGEYEQYF. CDR3 nucleotides: TGTGCCAGCAGCCAAGAGTGGGGGGGCGAATACGAGCAGTACTTC.